A selection of T cell receptor beta chains follows, all from one sample in a study of CD8 T cells in Susac syndrome. Each CDR3 protein is one row after TCRdb ran MiXCR on the immunoSEQ multiplex PCR reads. The table records approximately 180,000 distinct CDR3 sequences, roughly 92% of them present only once. Sequenced: CD4+ T cells from PBMCs. The source is a human donor with multiple sclerosis. Both conserved end residues are part of each CDR3. The D gene is left open where the match is weak. Size is stated for part of the rows, as once, few or many counts, or as a class when the clone is expanded.

V gene	J gene	clone size	D gene	CDR3 protein	CDR3 DNA
TRBV5-1	TRBJ2-5	.	TRBD2	CASSLAPSGAETQYF	TGCGCCAGCAGCTTGGCTCCTAGCGGGGCAGAGACCCAGTACTTC
TRBV11-2	TRBJ2-3	.	TRBD2	CASSSWRGSTPTDTQYF	TGTGCCAGCAGCTCCTGGCGGGGGAGTACTCCCACAGATACGCAGTATTTT
TRBV3-1	TRBJ1-5	.	TRBD1	CASSQEGRGQMGQPQHF	TGTGCCAGCAGCCAAGAAGGAAGGGGGCAGATGGGTCAGCCCCAGCATTTT
TRBV27	TRBJ2-7	.	.	CASKQALGYEQYF	TGTGCCAGTAAACAGGCCCTCGGCTACGAGCAGTACTTC
TRBV18	TRBJ2-5	.	.	CASSPRRGETQYF	TGTGCCAGCTCACCGAGGAGGGGAGAGACCCAGTACTTC
TRBV28	TRBJ2-1	.	TRBD1	CASSFRTGGFYEQFF	TGTGCCAGCAGTTTTAGGACAGGGGGTTTCTATGAGCAGTTCTTC
TRBV7-2	TRBJ1-2	once	.	CASSLVSHGYTF	TGTGCCAGCAGCTTAGTCTCTCATGGCTACACCTTC
TRBV12-3/TRBV12-4	TRBJ2-3	.	.	CASKVTSTDTQYF	TGTGCCAGCAAAGTGACTAGCACAGATACGCAGTATTTT
TRBV27	TRBJ2-7	.	.	CASSFNGRGAQEYF	TGTGCCAGCAGTTTTAATGGCCGGGGGGCCCAGGAGTACTTC
TRBV12-3/TRBV12-4	TRBJ2-1	.	.	CASSLAQGLQFF	TGTGCCAGCAGTTTAGCGCAAGGGCTGCAGTTCTTC
TRBV3-1	TRBJ2-7	.	.	CASSQDQGGFPYEQYF	TGTGCCAGCAGCCAAGATCAGGGGGGGTTTCCCTACGAGCAGTACTTC
TRBV6-5	TRBJ2-7	.	.	CASQRGYEQYF	TGTGCCAGCCAACGGGGTTACGAGCAGTACTTC
TRBV30	TRBJ1-1	.	.	CAWNSWRGTEAFF	TGTGCCTGGAACAGTTGGAGGGGAACTGAAGCTTTCTTT
TRBV28	TRBJ2-2	.	TRBD2	CASSLGLAGKNTGELFF	TGTGCCAGCAGTCTGGGACTAGCGGGGAAGAACACCGGGGAGCTGTTTTTT
TRBV12-3/TRBV12-4	TRBJ1-4	once	TRBD1	CASRWTGESEKLFF	TGTGCCAGCAGATGGACAGGGGAAAGTGAAAAACTGTTTTTT
TRBV20-1	TRBJ1-1	.	.	CSARDTEDAAFF	TGCAGTGCTAGAGATACGGAAGATGCAGCTTTCTTT
TRBV2	TRBJ2-5	.	.	CASRTVRGRQGQETQYF	TGTGCCAGCAGGACTGTTAGAGGGAGACAAGGTCAAGAGACCCAGTACTTC
TRBV4-1	TRBJ2-3	.	.	CASSQWRGTDTQYF	TGCGCCAGCAGCCAATGGCGGGGCACAGATACGCAGTATTTT
TRBV12-3/TRBV12-4	TRBJ1-5	.	.	CASSGPGGASNQPQHF	TGTGCCAGCAGTGGACCGGGGGGGGCAAGCAATCAGCCCCAGCATTTT
TRBV7-8	TRBJ1-1	.	.	CASNDRRRRNTEAFF	TGTGCCAGCAATGACAGGAGGAGGAGGAACACTGAAGCTTTCTTT
TRBV6-2/TRBV6-3	TRBJ1-5	.	TRBD1	CASSKLQGGNQPQHF	TGTGCCAGCAGCAAACTTCAGGGGGGCAATCAGCCCCAGCATTTT
TRBV3-1	TRBJ2-2	.	TRBD1	CASSHPGQGTGELFF	TGTGCCAGCAGCCATCCGGGACAGGGGACCGGGGAGCTGTTTTTT
TRBV6-2/TRBV6-3	TRBJ1-2	.	.	CASSPLGNYGYTF	TGTGCCAGCAGCCCGCTTGGGAACTATGGCTACACCTTC
TRBV5-6	TRBJ2-1	.	.	CASSSRWDEQFF	TGTGCCAGCAGCTCCAGATGGGATGAGCAGTTCTTC
TRBV20-1	TRBJ1-1	.	.	CSARLPSGEAFF	TGCAGTGCTAGACTCCCTTCCGGGGAAGCTTTCTTT
TRBV6-1	TRBJ1-5	.	.	CASAWGTDQPQHF	TGTGCCAGCGCCTGGGGAACCGATCAGCCCCAGCATTTT
TRBV20-1	TRBJ1-6	once	TRBD1	CSARDRGWSPLHF	TGCAGTGCTAGGGACAGGGGTTGGTCACCCCTCCACTTT
TRBV5-1	TRBJ1-3	.	.	CASSLEGGNTIYF	TGCGCCAGCAGCTTGGAAGGGGGAAACACCATATATTTT
TRBV24-1	TRBJ2-7	.	.	CATSDRGRSGLREQYF	TGTGCCACCAGTGATCGGGGGCGGAGCGGCCTACGTGAACAGTACTTC
TRBV12-3/TRBV12-4	TRBJ2-1	.	.	CASTQDWRDEQFF	TGTGCCAGCACCCAGGACTGGAGGGACGAGCAGTTCTTC
TRBV12-3/TRBV12-4	TRBJ2-4	.	.	CASTSDTLGIQYF	TGTGCCAGCACTTCGGACACGCTCGGCATTCAGTACTTC
TRBV30	TRBJ2-1	.	TRBD2	CAWRAGATYNEQFF	TGTGCCTGGAGAGCGGGGGCGACCTACAATGAGCAGTTCTTC
TRBV19	TRBJ1-5	.	TRBD1	CASSPFRGQRAYSNQPQHF	TGTGCCAGTAGCCCCTTCAGGGGACAGCGAGCGTATAGCAATCAGCCCCAGCATTTT
TRBV16	TRBJ1-2	.	.	CASSQSRSDGYTF	TGTGCCAGCAGCCAATCAAGGAGTGATGGCTACACCTTC
TRBV11-2	TRBJ2-3	few	.	CASSLESTDTQYF	TGTGCCAGCAGCTTAGAGTCCACAGATACGCAGTATTTT
TRBV14	TRBJ1-3	.	.	CASSQDRRNTIYF	TGTGCCAGCAGCCAAGATAGGAGAAACACCATATATTTT
TRBV9	TRBJ2-7	.	.	CASSVKDSRYEQYF	TGTGCCAGCAGCGTTAAGGACTCACGATACGAGCAGTACTTC
TRBV6-2/TRBV6-3	TRBJ2-5	.	.	CASSYSANRGETQYF	TGTGCCAGCAGTTACTCCGCGAATAGGGGGGAGACCCAGTACTTC
TRBV28	TRBJ1-5	.	.	CASSLRQGRNQPQHF	TGTGCCAGCAGTTTACGGCAGGGGAGAAATCAGCCCCAGCATTTT
TRBV5-1	TRBJ2-5	.	TRBD2	CASSLEAGVGETQYF	TGCGCCAGCAGCTTGGAAGCGGGAGTGGGGGAGACCCAGTACTTC
TRBV28	TRBJ2-5	.	TRBD1	CASSPNRGRGETRYF	TGTGCCAGCAGCCCGAACAGGGGGCGCGGAGAGACCCGGTACTTC
TRBV9	TRBJ2-5	.	TRBD2	CASSVSWSGGAWETQYF	TGTGCCAGCAGCGTATCTTGGAGCGGGGGGGCTTGGGAGACCCAGTACTTC
TRBV2	TRBJ2-7	once	TRBD1	CASVGQGAYEQYF	TGTGCCAGCGTGGGACAGGGGGCTTACGAGCAGTACTTC
TRBV28	TRBJ2-4	once	.	CAIKGSGSGAKNIQYF	TGTGCTATAAAGGGGTCCGGGAGTGGTGCCAAAAACATTCAGTACTTC
TRBV12-3/TRBV12-4	TRBJ2-7	.	TRBD1	CASAGTGIIVQYF	TGTGCCAGCGCCGGGACAGGGATTATTGTGCAGTACTTC
TRBV20-1	TRBJ1-1	.	.	CSARVGGRNEAFF	TGCAGTGCTAGAGTCGGGGGTCGGAATGAAGCTTTCTTT
TRBV12-3/TRBV12-4	TRBJ2-5	.	TRBD2	CASTPGTRKETQYF	TGTGCCAGCACCCCGGGGACTAGAAAAGAGACCCAGTACTTC
TRBV5-1	TRBJ1-5	.	.	CASSPGGGRENQPQHF	TGCGCCAGCAGCCCCGGAGGAGGCAGGGAGAATCAGCCCCAGCATTTT
TRBV18	TRBJ2-2	.	.	CASSPSGMTGELFF	TGTGCCAGCTCACCGAGCGGAATGACCGGGGAGCTGTTTTTT
TRBV28	TRBJ1-1	.	TRBD1	CASSSGIGTVNTEAFF	TGTGCCAGCAGCTCCGGTATCGGGACAGTGAACACTGAAGCTTTCTTT
TRBV3-2	TRBJ2-7	.	.	CASNHEQYF	TGTGCCAGCAACCACGAGCAGTACTTC
TRBV5-1	TRBJ2-7	.	.	CASSLESGYSYEQYF	TGCGCCAGCAGCTTGGAAAGCGGGTACTCCTACGAGCAGTACTTC
TRBV7-3	TRBJ2-3	.	.	CASSRRDTDTQYF	TGTGCCAGCTCCCGTCGTGACACAGATACGCAGTATTTT
TRBV24-1	TRBJ2-3	.	.	CATSEQTDTQYF	TGTGCCACCAGTGAACAAACAGATACGCAGTATTTT
TRBV7-2	TRBJ2-5	.	TRBD2	CASSRGGRNQETQYF	TGTGCCAGCAGCCGGGGGGGACGGAACCAAGAGACCCAGTACTTC